These T cell receptor beta chains were read from a single sample in a study of blood T cell repertoires in COVID-19. Data came from immunoSEQ multiplex PCR; TCRdb stores just in-frame clones and leaves some out. The profile shows tens of thousands of clones, roughly nine tenths of them singletons. The sequenced sample consisted of peripheral blood. The receptors originated from a man in his 70s with active COVID-19. The CDR3 runs from the conserved cysteine through the conserved F or W. The D gene is left open where the match is weak. A row's size may be missing; if present it is once, few, many or a size class.

length	V	D	size	J	DNA	CDR3
16	TRBV20-1	NA	NA	TRBJ1-2	TGCAGTGCTAGTAGTGGCGGGGGGGCTCGAAGCTATGGCTACACCTTC	CSASSGGGARSYGYTF
14	TRBV4-1	TRBD2	NA	TRBJ2-1	TGCGCCAGCAGCCAGGGACTAGCCTATGGGGAGCAGTTCTTC	CASSQGLAYGEQFF
19	TRBV7-9	NA	few	TRBJ1-1	TGTGCCAGCAAATATAAATCCGGGACCCCCGCGGGGCTGGACACTGAAGCTTTCTTT	CASKYKSGTPAGLDTEAFF
13	TRBV7-9	NA	NA	TRBJ1-3	TGTGCCAGCAGCTTAAACGGTCCAGGTTCCATATATTTT	CASSLNGPGSIYF
15	TRBV2	NA	NA	TRBJ2-7	TGTGCCAGCAGTGAAGTTGGCGGGGGCCTCTACGAGCAGTACTTC	CASSEVGGGLYEQYF
16	TRBV18	TRBD1	NA	TRBJ1-4	TGTGCCAGCTCACCGGGACAGGGGTCAACTAATGAAAAACTGTTTTTT	CASSPGQGSTNEKLFF
11	TRBV20-1	NA	NA	TRBJ1-2	TGCAAGTGCAGAGGGGGGGATGGCTACACCTTC	CKCRGGDGYTF
13	TRBV12-3/TRBV12-4	NA	medium-sized	TRBJ2-7	TGTGCCAGCAGTCCCTCGGCGGATAACGAGCAGTACTTC	CASSPSADNEQYF
15	TRBV19	NA	NA	TRBJ1-5	TGTGCCAGTAGTATAGATCGGGGAGGGCGTCAGCCCCAGCATTTT	CASSIDRGGRQPQHF
11	TRBV6-5	NA	NA	TRBJ1-2	TGTGCCAGCAGTTCTCCTCGTGGCTACACCTTC	CASSSPRGYTF
17	TRBV2	TRBD2	NA	TRBJ2-5	TGTGCCAGCGGAGGGAGTAGCGGGGGGTCCCTAGGGGAGACCCAGTACTTC	CASGGSSGGSLGETQYF
17	TRBV5-1	TRBD1	NA	TRBJ2-7	TGCGCCAGCAGCTTAGTCCCACCGGGACAGGGACCCTACGAGCAGTACTTC	CASSLVPPGQGPYEQYF
14	TRBV7-9	NA	NA	TRBJ2-7	TGTGCCAGCAGCCTGGTGGAGGGGGCCGACGAGCAGTACTTC	CASSLVEGADEQYF
16	TRBV28	TRBD1	NA	TRBJ2-3	TGTGCCAGCAGTTTAATCTCCCAGGGGGGCACAGATACGCAGTATTTT	CASSLISQGGTDTQYF
13	TRBV5-8	TRBD1	NA	TRBJ2-7	TGTGCCAGCGGCCGGGACAGCTCCTACGAGCAGTACTTC	CASGRDSSYEQYF
16	TRBV7-3	TRBD1	once	TRBJ1-2	TGTGCCAGCAGCCAAAACCCGGGACAGGGAGGCGCTGGCTACACCTTC	CASSQNPGQGGAGYTF
18	TRBV30	TRBD2	NA	TRBJ2-4	TGTGCCTGGAGTCGAGAAGCGGGGGGCTCTGGGGGCAAAAACATTCAGTACTTC	CAWSREAGGSGGKNIQYF
13	TRBV6-6	TRBD1	NA	TRBJ2-7	TGTGCCAGCAGTTGGGACAGGGCCTACGAGCAGTACTTC	CASSWDRAYEQYF
15	TRBV4-2	NA	NA	TRBJ2-7	TGTGCCAGCAGCCAATCCCCAAGCACCTCCTACGAGCAGTACTTC	CASSQSPSTSYEQYF
14	TRBV5-1	NA	NA	TRBJ2-3	TGCGCCAGCAGGCCGGGGGGACAAAGAGATACGCAGTATTTT	CASRPGGQRDTQYF
14	TRBV6-5	NA	NA	TRBJ2-2	TGTGCCAGCAGGGGGGGGCGGAACACCGGGGAGCTGTTTTTT	CASRGGRNTGELFF
15	TRBV7-3	TRBD1	NA	TRBJ1-1	TGTGCCAGCAGCCCCAGACAGGGGGGAAACACTGAAGCTTTCTTT	CASSPRQGGNTEAFF